This T cell receptor beta chain was sequenced for a study of blood T cell repertoires in COVID-19. Overall study: The study drew acute and convalescent COVID-19 samples from the United States, Italy and Spain. T cells, B-cell-depleted T cells, or PBMCs supplied cDNA or gDNA.

V was pared by 3 bases and J by 6 bases, with 12 bases between. Germline V CDR1 and CDR2: SGHDN, FVKESK. The CDR3 length is 15 residues. As handled by the study authors: Nucleated cell counts were estimated from reference gene primer amplification. Profiled with immunoSEQ multiplex PCR; TCRdb holds only in-frame clones, not every one. The D gene and trimming were derived from the DNA, and the V and J assignments and clone size from that table. The table includes about 140,000 clones, just over 85% detected once. The sample taken for sequencing was peripheral blood. The clonotype originates from a woman aged 55-70 years with acute or convalescent COVID-19. This chain joins TRBV14 and TRBJ1-6; D call uncertain. CDR3 protein: CASSQTRGINSPLHF. DNA for the CDR3: TGTGCCAGCAGCCAGACCCGAGGGATTAATTCACCCCTCCACTTT.